This TCR beta chain was found in a study of blood T cells in healthy people across ages. Total RNA amounts of at least 5 micrograms were extracted per sample. A J-beta primer mix and a sample-barcoded 5' primer were used in a second PCR of roughly 6 to 12 cycles. From the 5' RACE reads, TCRdb called clonotypes with MiXCR, one entry per CDR3 protein. The data show roughly 680,000 distinct CDR3 sequences, roughly 50% seen once. Study-wide results and limits: Aged donors had fewer naive CD4+ cells and lower diversity than long-lived donors.

V was pared by 2 bases and J by 4 bases, with 1 base of the junction left unmatched. CDR3 length: 13 residues. The germline CDR1 and CDR2 sequences are SGHTA and FQGNSA. This clonotype was counted many times. Its antigen is unknown. This clonotype originated in an older woman in good health. Sequenced input: blood. The rearrangement links TRBV7-2 to TRBJ2-5, with 7 bases fitting TRBD1. DNA of the CDR3: TGTGCCAGCAGCTTATCAGGGGGAGAGACCCAGTACTTC. It specifies CASSLSGGETQYF.